The T cell receptor (beta chain) described here comes from a study of cytomegalovirus exposure and HLA in healthy donors. Study-level information: In an earlier analysis, 90 million to 130 million unique TCR beta sequences were found from 200 million or so T cells.

This clone was found once. Its target is not known. The junction departs from the called germline gene at one end, perhaps through a read error. In germline, CDR1 is GTSNPN, CDR2 SVGIG (reference sequence). The CDR3 runs 13 residues. With 60 Vbeta and 13 Jbeta primers, the PCR was carried out. The data were produced by immunoSEQ multiplex PCR, yet TCRdb's version contains in-frame clones alone and is incomplete. The sample gives around 84,000 clones, around 77% of which show up once; 2.5% to 4% is in the top ten. Study observations and caveats: For TCR beta chains, V- and J-gene trimming was later linked to a missense DCLRE1C variant.

The receptor was derived from a man in his fifties in good health and CMV-seronegative. The sample taken for sequencing was PBMCs. This chain joins TRBV30 and TRBJ1-2; the D gene is possibly TRBD1 (6 bases). The CDR3 reads CAWRGQDRNGCTF. CDR3 bases: TGTGCCTGGAGGGGACAAGACCGTAATGGCTGCACCTTC.